This paragraph covers one TCR beta chain sequence. This specimen belongs to a study of blood T cell repertoires in COVID-19. Per the study methods: Scientists estimated how many nucleated cells there were by amplifying reference gene primers. Sequencing was performed with immunoSEQ multiplex PCR; in TCRdb, only in-frame clones are kept and a portion is missing. The DNA gave D and trimming, while V, J and clone size come from that table. The repertoire includes about 430,000 clones, around 87% of them detected once, and 1% to 1.3% sits in the top ten. The CDR3 has 15 residues. Germline V gene lookup returns CDR1 SEHNR and CDR2 FQNEAQ (reference sequence). The V gene lost 4 bases and the J gene lost 4 bases, with 13 bases spanning the gap.

The sequence was collected from a man aged 30 to 39 who had recovered from COVID-19. The rearrangement uses TRBV7-9 and TRBJ2-2; the D gene is possibly TRBD1 (6 bases). Sequencing used PBMCs or T cells enriched from blood (not recorded which). The CDR3 loop reads CASSSKGHITGELFF. The DNA of the CDR3 is TGTGCCAGCAGCTCGAAGGGACATATCACCGGGGAGCTGTTTTTT.